What follows is one TCR beta chain and its context. Its specificity is not known. TCRdb used MiXCR to reprocess the reads, holding one entry per CDR3 protein. The table lists about 68,000 distinct CDR3 sequences, about three fifths of them singletons. These data are taken from a study of type 1 regulatory T cells. On the study more broadly: An in vitro protocol generated T-allo10, a Tr1-enriched, alloantigen-specific CD4 T cell product.

The graft donor-derived T-allo10 cells reportedly recognize host alloantigens, are anergic, and suppress alloantigen-specifically. The CDR3 contains 17 residues. Germline trimming cut 4 bases from V and 4 bases from J; bases unmatched to any gene: 10. CDR1 is LGHNA and CDR2 is YSLEER in the germline V gene. The clonotype originates from a human donor in good health. Sequencing used cultured T cells, either the whole culture or a sorted T cell fraction (not recorded which). Described subset: Tr1-enriched cell product generated in vitro against host alloantigens. V gene TRBV4-3 combines with J gene TRBJ2-1, with TRBD2 identical over 10 bases. CDR3 sequence: CASSLQAGGPRYNEQFF. The CDR3 DNA reads TGCGCCAGCAGCCTGCAAGCGGGAGGGCCAAGGTACAATGAGCAGTTCTTC.